Each of the 14 T cell receptor beta chains below was sequenced from the same sample in a study of post-analysis software for immune sequencing data. The study's findings and limits: The five TRBV segments detected at higher frequency in patients than in controls included TRBV5-6, TRBV5-1 and TRBV20-1.

Which antigens these TCRs recognize remains unknown. The library was made from cDNA and included unique molecular identifiers. In TCRdb, the PCR reads were re-called with MiXCR into one record per CDR3 protein. Counted here are 350,000 to 500,000 distinct CDR3 sequences, 35% to 45% occurring once; the ten biggest clones make up 7.5% to 8.5%. What was sequenced was blood. These receptors all stem from a girl aged 2-10 years with multiple sclerosis.

This chain uses TRBV10-2 with TRBJ2-7; D gene unclear. Trimming cost V 2 bases and J 7 bases, with 9 bases left between them. CDR3 length equals 12 residues. Germline CDR1 and CDR2: WSHSY and SAAADI. CDR3 sequence: CASSEPSREQYF. The CDR3 nucleotides read TGCGCCAGCAGTGAGCCAAGTAGGGAGCAGTACTTC.

The chain carries TRBV7-9 and TRBJ2-5; no clear D gene. The tail of the sequence fits TRBJ2-7 better, so the J call may be wrong. Per germline, CDR1 SEHNR and CDR2 FQNEAQ (reference sequence). The CDR3 sequence is 13 residues long. This chain's CDR3 is CASSFSWDSEQYF. CDR3 nucleotide sequence: TGTGCCAGCAGCTTTTCGTGGGATAGCGAGCAGTACTTC.

The chain uses TRBV18 and TRBJ1-5, with D unresolved. CDR3 length: 12 amino acids. In germline, CDR1 is KGHSH, CDR2 LQKENI. V lost 3 bases and J 5 bases, leaving 5 bases between the germline ends. The CDR3 reads CASSPDDQPQHF. CDR3 nucleotide sequence: TGTGCCAGCTCACCTGATGATCAGCCCCAGCATTTT. Combining the CDR3 with reference TRBV18 and TRBJ1-5 gives the whole variable domain NAGVMQNPRHLVRRRGQEARLRCSPMKGHSHVYWYRQLPEEGLKFMVYLQKENIIDESGMPKERFSAEFPKEGPSILRIQQVVRGDSAAYFCASSPDDQPQHFGDGTRLSIL.

The rearrangement joins TRBV20-1 to TRBJ1-1; D is unresolved. CDR1 and CDR2 from the germline V gene are DFQATT and SNEGSKA (reference sequence). V gave up 4 bases and J gave up 5 bases, with 11 bases separating them. The CDR3 contains 12 residues. The CDR3 sequence: CSAILTGTEAFF. CDR3 nucleotides: TGCAGTGCTATCCTTACCGGGACTGAAGCTTTCTTT.

This clonotype was observed a few times. Written as DNA, the CDR3 is TGTGCCAGCAGTTTCCCCTCCCGACAGGGGGCCTACGAGCAGTACTTC. Protein product: CASSFPSRQGAYEQYF. The chain links TRBV28 to TRBJ2-7; 9 bases match TRBD1. V gave up 3 bases and J gave up 2 bases; unmatched junction bases: 8. The germline V gene encodes CDR1 MDHEN and CDR2 SYDVKM. This CDR3 is 16 amino acids long.

V is TRBV7-9 and J is TRBJ2-5; a weak D match, TRBD1 (6 bases). Trimming removed 5 bases from V and 2 bases from J, with 15 bases in between. The CDR3 runs to 15 residues. Germline CDR1 SEHNR, CDR2 FQNEAQ (reference sequence). CDR3 DNA: TGTGCCAGCAGCACCCGAACAGGGATTCAAGAGACCCAGTACTTC. Its protein product is CASSTRTGIQETQYF.

This chain links TRBV18 with TRBJ2-1, with D possibly matching TRBD2 (6 bases). V lost 0 bases and J lost 4, with 13 bases in between. Germline V gene data show CDR1 as KGHSH and CDR2 as LQKENI. The CDR3 sequence is 16 residues long. CDR3 region: CASSPPGVADYNEQFF. DNA for the CDR3: TGTGCCAGCTCACCACCCGGGGTAGCGGATTACAATGAGCAGTTCTTC.

The chain links TRBV6-5 to TRBJ2-3; 15 bases align to TRBD2. Trimming took 4 bases from V and 0 from J; bases not matched to a gene: 14. The germline V gene encodes CDR1 MNHEY and CDR2 SVGAGI. The CDR3 totals 21 residues. The CDR3 protein is CASSSSGTSGRTGPSTDTQYF. The CDR3 DNA sequence: TGTGCCAGCAGTTCCTCCGGGACTAGCGGGAGGACGGGCCCTAGCACAGATACGCAGTATTTT.

This sequence joins TRBV29-1 and TRBJ1-1; D is uncertain. The germline V gene has CDR1 SQVTM and CDR2 ANQGSEA. Trimming shortened V by 7 bases and J by 0 bases, and 12 bases separated the two germline ends. The CDR3 consists of 13 residues. This CDR3 reads CSAVQVMNTEAFF. In DNA, the CDR3 is TGCAGCGCTGTCCAGGTCATGAACACTGAAGCTTTCTTT.

This chain joins TRBV7-2 and TRBJ2-7; the D gene is possibly TRBD2 (5 bases). The V gene lost 6 bases and the J gene lost 3 bases, with 21 bases spanning the gap. Germline assignment: CDR1 SGHTA and CDR2 FQGNSA. The CDR3 extends over 16 amino acids. The CDR3 nucleotides read TGTGCCAGCAGTGTAGGGAGTGGGGTCTCTCTCTACGAGCAGTACTTC. Protein product: CASSVGSGVSLYEQYF.

This sequence joins TRBV29-1 and TRBJ1-2; TRBD1 matches 7 bases. Germline V gene data show CDR1 as SQVTM and CDR2 as ANQGSEA. There are 15 residues in the CDR3. Trimming at V came to 0 bases and at J to 8 bases, leaving 12 bases not matched to a gene. As DNA, the CDR3 is TGCAGCGTTGAAGAGGCCTGGGACAGCAGGGGGGGCTACACCTTC. Amino acids: CSVEEAWDSRGGYTF.

The chain is built from TRBV3-1 and TRBJ2-3; TRBD2 is a possible D gene (6 bases). Trimming removed 4 bases at V and 2 bases at J, with 16 bases between. Germline CDR1 reads LGHDT; CDR2 reads YNNKEL (reference sequence). The CDR3 has 16 amino acids. The CDR3 coding sequence is TGTGCCAGCAGCCCCGGGGGAACACCCTCCACAGATACGCAGTATTTT. Protein sequence: CASSPGGTPSTDTQYF.

The chain employs TRBV11-2 and TRBJ2-1, with D maybe TRBD1 (6 bases). In germline, CDR1 is SGHAT, CDR2 FQNNGV. V lost 5 bases to trimming and J lost 6 bases, with 17 bases between them. This CDR3 has 15 residues. Here the CDR3 DNA reads TGTGCCAGCAGCGCCTTCCGAGACAGGACCAATGAGCAGTTCTTC. It translates to CASSAFRDRTNEQFF.

This clonotype was detected once. The CDR3 spells CASSLDGLTGAKGYNEQFF. The DNA for the CDR3 is TGCGCCAGCAGCTTGGATGGGCTAACGGGGGCAAAGGGGTACAATGAGCAGTTCTTC. The chain employs TRBV5-1 and TRBJ2-1; D tentatively reads TRBD1 or TRBD2 (6 bases each). Germline assignment: CDR1 SGHRS and CDR2 YFSETQ. The V end lost 0 bases, the J end lost 4 bases, and 23 bases lay between the germline ends. CDR3 size: 19 residues.